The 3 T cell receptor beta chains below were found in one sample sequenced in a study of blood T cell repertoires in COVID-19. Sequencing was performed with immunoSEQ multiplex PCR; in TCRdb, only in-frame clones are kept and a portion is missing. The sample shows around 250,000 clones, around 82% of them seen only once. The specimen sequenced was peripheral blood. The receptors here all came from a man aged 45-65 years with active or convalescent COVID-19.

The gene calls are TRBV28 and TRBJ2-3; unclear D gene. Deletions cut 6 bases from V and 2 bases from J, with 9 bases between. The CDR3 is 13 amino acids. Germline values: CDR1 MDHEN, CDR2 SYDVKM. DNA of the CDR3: TGTGCCAGCAGCAGTTACAACACAGATACGCAGTATTTT. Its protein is CASSSYNTDTQYF.

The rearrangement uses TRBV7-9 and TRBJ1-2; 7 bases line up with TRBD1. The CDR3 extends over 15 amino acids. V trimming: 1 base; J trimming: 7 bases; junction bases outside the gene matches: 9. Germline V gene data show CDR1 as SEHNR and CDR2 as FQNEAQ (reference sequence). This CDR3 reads CASSLETGSSRGYTF. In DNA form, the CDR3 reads TGTGCCAGCAGCTTAGAGACAGGGAGTTCACGTGGCTACACCTTC.

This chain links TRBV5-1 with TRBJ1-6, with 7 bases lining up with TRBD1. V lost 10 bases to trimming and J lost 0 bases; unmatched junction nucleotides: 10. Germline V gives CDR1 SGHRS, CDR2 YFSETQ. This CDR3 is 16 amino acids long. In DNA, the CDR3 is TGCGCCGGATGGGGACAGATCCCCTCCTATAATTCACCCCTCCACTTT. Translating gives CAGWGQIPSYNSPLHF. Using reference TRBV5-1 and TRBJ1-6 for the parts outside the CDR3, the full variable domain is KAGVTQTPRYLIKTRGQQVTLSCSPISGHRSVSWYQQTPGQGLQFLFEYFSETQRNKGNFPGRFSGRQFSNSRSEMNVSTLELGDSALYLCAGWGQIPSYNSPLHFGNGTRLTVT.